This T cell receptor beta chain originates from a study of metastatic and nonmetastatic thyroid tumors. The study's findings and limits: According to reports, the diversity of TCR beta was significantly higher in malignant thyroid tumors than in benign nodules, and this held in both blood and tumor samples.

Per the original methods: Variation in CDR3 across clinicopathological groups served as the basis for constructing a distant-metastasis classifier in papillary thyroid cancer. TCRdb reanalyzed the PCR reads via MiXCR. The V and J calls come from TCRdb's annotation, not from the publication. The sample consists of 11,000 to 15,000 clones, 20% to 30% of them appearing once. Patients underwent thyroid surgery, and none had received any treatment before it. This clone appeared many times. Its target is not known. J lost 5 bases, V lost 7 bases, and 7 bases had no gene match. CDR1 is SNHLY, CDR2 FYNNEI, per germline. There are 14 residues in the CDR3.

Sequencing was done on a sample of tumor tissue. This clonotype was obtained from a female donor with papillary thyroid cancer or a benign thyroid nodule (not recorded which). Some clones in this sample may be carry-over from other donors' samples. This chain links TRBV2 with TRBJ2-5; 10 nucleotides line up with TRBD2. CDR3 region: CASTLSGRYETQYF. CDR3 DNA sequence: TGTGCCAGCACTCTTAGCGGGAGGTATGAGACCCAGTACTTC.